The 20 T cell receptor beta chains below were found in one sample sequenced in a study of control samples from healthy donors and cancer patients. Measured with immunoSEQ multiplex PCR; TCRdb has only the in-frame clones, and not every one. This table holds approximately 120,000 clones, more than 85% found once. Sequenced sample: blood. Receptor source: a woman in her 50s in good health.

This chain connects TRBV3-1 (or the pseudogene TRBV3-2) to TRBJ2-2; D is ambiguous. Germline loops: CDR1 LGHDT, CDR2 YNNKEL (reference sequence). The ends were cut back, 4 bases at V and 6 bases at J, with 9 bases in the middle. This CDR3 spans 13 amino acids. The CDR3 region has the DNA TGTGCCAGCAGCCCGAGAGAGGCCGGGGAGCTGTTTTTT. Translating it yields CASSPREAGELFF.

The rearrangement joins TRBV2 to TRBJ2-1, with D tentatively TRBD2 (6 bases). This CDR3 region has 17 residues. Between the trimmed V and J ends, which lost 7 bases and 8 bases, there was a span of 27 bases. The germline CDR1 and CDR2 sequences are SNHLY and FYNNEI. The CDR3 DNA reads as TGTGCCAGCACCTCTACCCGGCTAGCGATATCGGGGCATGAGCAGTTCTTC. Encoded protein: CASTSTRLAISGHEQFF.

For this clone: At one end, the junction sequence differs from germline, possibly due to a read error. V gene TRBV7-9 combines with J gene TRBJ1-3, with a tentative D call TRBD1 (6 bases). Germline assignment: CDR1 SEHNR and CDR2 FQNEAQ (reference sequence). The CDR3 spans 15 residues. The CDR3 reads CVSSSYRDSGNTIYF. Here the CDR3 DNA reads TGTGTCAGCAGCTCCTACAGGGACTCTGGAAACACCATATATTTT.

The chain uses TRBV7-2 and TRBJ2-1; possible D gene TRBD1, 6 bases. CDR1 SGHTA and CDR2 FQGNSA come from the germline V gene. This CDR3 spans 15 amino acids. The V end was cut by 5 bases, the J end by 12 bases, with 23 bases between. This CDR3 is CASSARQGIDWGQFF. The DNA for the CDR3 is TGTGCCAGCAGCGCCCGGCAGGGGATTGATTGGGGGCAGTTCTTC.

V and J are TRBV9 and TRBJ2-1; 9 bases fit TRBD1. This CDR3 region has 16 residues. Trimming removed 2 bases from V and 7 bases from J; junction bases left unmatched: 10. CDR1 is SGDLS, CDR2 YYNGEE, per germline. CDR3 nucleotides: TGTGCCAGCAGCGTCGGGACAGGGAGAACTAAGAATGAGCAGTTCTTC. Protein: CASSVGTGRTKNEQFF. Together with reference TRBV9 and TRBJ2-1, the CDR3 gives the full variable domain: DSGVTQTPKHLITATGQRVTLRCSPRSGDLSVYWYQQSLDQGLQFLIQYYNGEERAKGNILERFSAQQFPDLHSELNLSSLELGDSALYFCASSVGTGRTKNEQFFGPGTRLTVL.

The chain joins TRBV18 to TRBJ1-1; D may be TRBD1 (6 bases). The CDR3 length is 16 residues. CDR1 is KGHSH, CDR2 LQKENI, per germline. The ends were cut back, 0 bases at V and 0 bases at J, with 11 bases in the middle. This chain's CDR3 is CASSPPTTGLNTEAFF. The CDR3 DNA follows: TGTGCCAGCTCACCACCTACGACAGGTTTGAACACTGAAGCTTTCTTT.

CDR3 amino acids: CASSGRDWYTGELFF. The DNA of the CDR3 is TGTGCCAGCAGCGGTAGGGACTGGTACACCGGGGAGCTGTTTTTT. The V call is TRBV9, the J call TRBJ2-2; the D gene is possibly TRBD2 (6 bases). Germline CDR1 and CDR2: SGDLS and YYNGEE. V lost 3 bases to trimming and J lost 3 bases, with 12 bases between them. The CDR3 spans 15 residues.

V usage is TRBV7-2 and J usage is TRBJ1-2, with D hard to call. The CDR3 sequence is 15 residues long. The germline V and J ends were trimmed by 2 bases and 6 bases, with 16 bases remaining between them. Per germline, CDR1 SGHTA and CDR2 FQGNSA. CDR3 DNA: TGTGCCAGCAGCTTAATACTCAATCCACCCCATGGCTACACCTTC. The encoded protein is CASSLILNPPHGYTF.

This CDR3 is CAWIPRNTEAFF. The DNA for the CDR3 is TGTGCCTGGATTCCGAGGAACACTGAAGCTTTCTTT. The chain employs TRBV30 and TRBJ1-1; D gene ambiguous. Germline CDR1 and CDR2: GTSNPN and SVGIG (reference sequence). The germline V and J ends were trimmed by 4 bases and 1 base, with 7 bases remaining between them. The CDR3 covers 12 residues.

This chain links TRBV7-2 with TRBJ2-4; tentatively, D is TRBD1 or TRBD2 (6 bases each). The germline V and J ends were trimmed by 5 bases and 2 bases, with 25 bases remaining between them. The germline V gene encodes CDR1 SGHTA and CDR2 FQGNSA. The CDR3 runs to 19 residues. The CDR3 reads CASSPSDRRGLGTKNIQYF. In nucleotides, the CDR3 is TGTGCCAGCAGCCCCTCTGACAGGAGGGGGTTGGGGACCAAAAACATTCAGTACTTC. The full variable domain, completed using reference TRBV7-2 and TRBJ2-4, is GAGVSQSPSNKVTEKGKDVELRCDPISGHTALYWYRQSLGQGLEFLIYFQGNSAPDKSGLPSDRFSAERTGGSVSTLTIQRTQQEDSAVYLCASSPSDRRGLGTKNIQYFGAGTRLSVL.

V is TRBV10-3 and J is TRBJ2-6; D unclear. Trimming took off 10 bases at V and 1 base at J, with 8 bases between the two ends. The CDR3 runs 13 residues. The germline CDR1 and CDR2 sequences are ENHRY and SYGVKD. CDR3 DNA: TGTGCCACCTGCCCTTCTGGGGCCAACGTCCTGACTTTC. Its protein product is CATCPSGANVLTF.

The J gene is TRBJ2-2, the V gene TRBV2, with a tentative D call TRBD2 (6 bases). The germline V and J ends were trimmed by 5 bases and 6 bases, with 22 bases remaining between them. The CDR3 covers 17 residues. Per germline, CDR1 SNHLY and CDR2 FYNNEI. The CDR3 sequence: CASSPRAGGDQAGELFF. CDR3 in DNA: TGTGCCAGCAGTCCAAGAGCGGGCGGTGATCAGGCCGGGGAGCTGTTTTTT.

The chain combines TRBV5-4 with TRBJ2-7; 13 bases fit TRBD2. Germline CDR1 and CDR2: SGHNT and YYREEE (reference sequence). The CDR3 is 16 amino acids. The V and J ends lost 4 bases and 9 bases, in that order; junction bases with no gene match: 13. This CDR3 reads CASSRAGLGLAGLQYF. The CDR3 bases are TGTGCCAGCAGCCGAGCCGGATTGGGACTAGCGGGGTTGCAGTACTTC.

The chain joins TRBV5-1 to TRBJ1-2; 9 positions agree with TRBD1. This CDR3 contains 14 residues. The V and J ends lost 3 bases and 2 bases, in that order; junction bases with no gene match: 2. Germline V gene sequence: CDR1 SGHRS, CDR2 YFSETQ. The CDR3 region is CASSSDRGNYGYTF. CDR3 bases: TGCGCCAGCAGCTCCGACAGGGGGAACTATGGCTACACCTTC.

V usage is TRBV20-1 and J usage is TRBJ2-4; no reliable D call. The CDR3 is 15 residues long. CDR1 and CDR2 (germline): DFQATT, SNEGSKA (reference sequence). V lost 7 bases and J lost 1, with 17 bases in between. CDR3 loop: CSGSRASLAKNIQYF. DNA for the CDR3: TGCAGTGGTAGTAGGGCGTCTCTGGCCAAAAACATTCAGTACTTC.

This rearrangement joins TRBV5-6 to TRBJ2-3; tentative D call: TRBD2 (5 bases). This CDR3 spans 15 amino acids. The germline gives CDR1 SGHDT, CDR2 YYEEEE. V lost 0 bases and J lost 0, with 8 bases in between. The CDR3 sequence is CASSLVGSSTDTQYF. CDR3 DNA: TGTGCCAGCAGCTTGGTGGGGAGTAGCACAGATACGCAGTATTTT.

The chain couples TRBV29-1 to TRBJ2-2; D is unclear. CDR1 is SQVTM and CDR2 is ANQGSEA in the germline V gene. The CDR3 totals 13 residues. V lost 6 bases to trimming and J lost 5 bases, with 13 bases between them. CDR3 in amino acids: CSVEKDPTGELFF. The CDR3 DNA is TGCAGCGTGGAGAAGGACCCGACCGGGGAGCTGTTTTTT.

V is TRBV7-8 and J is TRBJ2-4; TRBD2 might be the D (5 bases). The CDR3 sequence is 14 residues long. Trimming removed 3 bases at V and 7 bases at J, with 13 bases between. Germline-derived CDR1 and CDR2 are SGHVS and FQNEAQ. In nucleotides, the CDR3 is TGTGCCAGCAGCTTTAGTGGACTGGGTAACATTCAGTACTTC. It codes for CASSFSGLGNIQYF.

The gene calls are TRBV14 and TRBJ2-2; D is unclear. Deletions cut 8 bases from V and 3 bases from J, with 7 bases between. Per germline, CDR1 SGHDN and CDR2 FVKESK. This CDR3 spans 12 amino acids. This CDR3 reads CASGPYTGELFF. Here the CDR3 DNA reads TGTGCCAGCGGGCCCTACACCGGGGAGCTGTTTTTT. The full variable domain, in which reference TRBV14 and TRBJ2-2 provide the parts outside the CDR3, is EAGVTQFPSHSVIEKGQTVTLRCDPISGHDNLYWYRRVMGKEIKFLLHFVKESKQDESGMPNNRFLAERTGGTYSTLKVQPAELEDSGVYFCASGPYTGELFFGEGSRLTVL.

The chain couples TRBV19 to TRBJ2-3, with D tentatively TRBD1 (5 bases). V lost 9 bases to trimming and J lost 0 bases, with 10 bases between them. Per the germline V gene, CDR1 is LNHDA and CDR2 is SQIVND (reference sequence). The CDR3 length is 13 residues. CDR3 coding DNA: TGTGCCAGCCAACACAGGAGCACAGATACGCAGTATTTT. Amino acids: CASQHRSTDTQYF.